This T cell receptor beta chain was sequenced in a study of T cell responses to AZD1222 COVID-19 vaccine. A note on this clone: Its antigen remains unidentified.

V gave up 5 bases and J gave up 4 bases; unmatched junction bases: 4. The CDR3 is 13 amino acids. Germline CDR1 is MNHNY and CDR2 is SVGAGI (reference sequence). TCRdb's copy holds only in-frame clones and misses some; the assay was immunoSEQ multiplex PCR. Seen here are 150,000 to 200,000 clones, under 95% observed once, and the top ten hold 1.3%. Regarding the study as a whole: Spike-specific TCRs gained breadth and depth after people received two AZD1222 doses. Repertoire sampling happened only post peak T cell response. Donors, mostly white British, included more females; clonal diversity was possibly underestimated.

This material consisted of peripheral blood, taken 28 days after the second AZD1222 dose. This sequence originates from an adult who received the AZD1222 COVID-19 vaccine. The rearrangement joins TRBV6-6 to TRBJ2-5, with TRBD1 matching 7 bases. DNA of the CDR3: TGTGCCAGCAGTGGCACAGGGGCAGAGACCCAGTACTTC. Translating gives CASSGTGAETQYF.